The T cell receptor (beta chain) under discussion was sequenced for a study of T cell clonotyping in hematopoietic cell transplantation. On this clone: Its antigen remains unknown.

Assay used: immunoSEQ multiplex PCR; TCRdb lists only in-frame clones, some missing. The sample includes under 7,000 clones, more than 90% of them seen just once. General study results and limits: Higher Inverse Simpson Index values in graft donor and pretransplant recipient predicted broader posttransplant TCR diversity. Pathologically expanded recipient clonotypes increased progressively from day 30 to day 180 as diversity fell.

The V end lost 0 bases, the J end lost 11 bases, and 14 bases lay between the germline ends. Germline CDR1 is SGDLS and CDR2 is YYNGEE. This CDR3 has 13 amino acids. The receptor's source is a female patient in her forties or fifties who had an allogeneic stem cell transplant from an unrelated donor, so T cells may come from the graft donor. Some clones in this sample may be carry-over from other donors' samples. This chain connects TRBV9 to TRBJ1-1, with D possibly TRBD1 on 5 matching bases. Material: peripheral blood mononuclear cells, obtained 100 days after allogeneic stem cell transplant. CDR3: CASSVVGGERAFF. For the CDR3, the DNA is TGTGCCAGCAGCGTAGTTGGAGGGGAGAGGGCTTTCTTT.